The clone carrying this T cell receptor (beta chain) was detected a few times. This specimen belongs to a study of CD8 T cells in Susac syndrome. Germline CDR1 and CDR2: SGHNT and YENEEA. V was pared by 4 bases and J by 4 bases, with 7 bases between. This CDR3 is 12 amino acids long. An input of roughly 0.5 to 1 ug of RNA was subjected to reverse transcription using random hexamers. Amplification of TCR beta CDR3 used immunoSEQ multiplex PCR across 54 Vbeta and 13 Jbeta. Each CDR3 protein is one row after TCRdb ran MiXCR on the immunoSEQ multiplex PCR reads. The sample lists approximately 160,000 distinct CDR3 sequences; under 95% were seen once.

The TCR originated in a human donor in good health. The sample comprised CD4+ T cells from PBMCs. The V call is TRBV11-3, the J call TRBJ2-5; D is unresolved. CDR3 nucleotides: TGTGCCAGCAGCTCTGGTGGAGAGACCCAGTACTTC. Translated: CASSSGGETQYF.